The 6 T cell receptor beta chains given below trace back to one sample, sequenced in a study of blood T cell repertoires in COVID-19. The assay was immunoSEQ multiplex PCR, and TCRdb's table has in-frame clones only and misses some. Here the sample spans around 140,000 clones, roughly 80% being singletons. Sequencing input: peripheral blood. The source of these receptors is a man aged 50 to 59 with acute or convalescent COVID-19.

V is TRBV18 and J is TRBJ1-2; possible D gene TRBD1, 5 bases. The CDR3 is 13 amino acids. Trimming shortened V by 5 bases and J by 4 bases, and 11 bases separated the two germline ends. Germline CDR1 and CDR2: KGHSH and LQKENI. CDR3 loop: CASSETASYGYTF. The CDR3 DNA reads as TGTGCCAGCTCAGAGACAGCATCCTATGGCTACACCTTC.

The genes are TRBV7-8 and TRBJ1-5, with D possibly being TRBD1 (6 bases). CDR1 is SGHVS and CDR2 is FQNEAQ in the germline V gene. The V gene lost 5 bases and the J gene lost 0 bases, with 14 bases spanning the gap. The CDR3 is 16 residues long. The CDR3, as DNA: TGTGCCAGCAGCCAAACGACAGGAGGTAGCAATCAGCCCCAGCATTTT. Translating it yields CASSQTTGGSNQPQHF. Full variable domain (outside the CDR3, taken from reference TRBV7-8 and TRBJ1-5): GAGVSQSPRYKVAKRGQDVALRCDPISGHVSLFWYQQALGQGPEFLTYFQNEAQLDKSGLPSDRFFAERPEGSVSTLKIQRTQQEDSAVYLCASSQTTGGSNQPQHFGDGTRLSIL.

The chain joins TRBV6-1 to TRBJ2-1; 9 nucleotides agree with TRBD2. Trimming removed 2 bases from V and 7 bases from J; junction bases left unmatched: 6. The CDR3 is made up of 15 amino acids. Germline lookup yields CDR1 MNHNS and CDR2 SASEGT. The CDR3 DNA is TGTGCCAGCAGTGAACAACTAGCGGGCTTTAATGAGCAGTTCTTC. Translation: CASSEQLAGFNEQFF.

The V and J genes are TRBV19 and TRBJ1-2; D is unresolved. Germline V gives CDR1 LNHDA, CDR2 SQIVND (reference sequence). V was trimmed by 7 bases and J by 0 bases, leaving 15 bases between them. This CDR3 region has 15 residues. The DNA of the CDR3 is TGTGCCAGTACTCGAGGGATTGAGGCTAACTATGGCTACACCTTC. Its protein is CASTRGIEANYGYTF.

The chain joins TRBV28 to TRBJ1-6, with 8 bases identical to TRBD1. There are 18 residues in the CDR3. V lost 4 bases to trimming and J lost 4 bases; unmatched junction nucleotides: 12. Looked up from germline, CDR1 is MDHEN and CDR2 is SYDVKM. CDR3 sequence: CASSSPGTGGGYNSPLHF. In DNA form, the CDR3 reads TGTGCCAGCAGTTCACCCGGGACAGGTGGGGGATATAATTCACCCCTCCACTTT.

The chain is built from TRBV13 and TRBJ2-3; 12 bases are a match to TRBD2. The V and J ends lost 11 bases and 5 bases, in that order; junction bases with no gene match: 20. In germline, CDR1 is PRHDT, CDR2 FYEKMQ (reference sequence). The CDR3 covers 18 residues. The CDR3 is CARRSRASGGAGGDTQYF. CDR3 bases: TGTGCCCGCCGCTCACGGGCTAGCGGGGGGGCCGGGGGAGATACGCAGTATTTT.